A single sample is the source of the 25 T cell receptor beta chains below, sequenced in a study of cytomegalovirus exposure and HLA in healthy donors. With 60 Vbeta and 13 Jbeta primers, the PCR was carried out. Method: immunoSEQ multiplex PCR; TCRdb's copy keeps in-frame clones and lacks some. This sample yields roughly 140,000 clones, of which roughly 64% are seen a single time; roughly 3.1% belongs to the top ten. Sample: PBMCs. The receptors come from a woman aged 25-40 years in good health and CMV-seropositive.

The genes are TRBV7-2 and TRBJ1-3, with 9 positions matching TRBD1. Trimming cost V 5 bases and J 4 bases; bases outside gene matches: 6. CDR3 length: 15 residues. In germline, CDR1 is SGHTA, CDR2 FQGNSA. The CDR3 DNA is TGTGCCAGCAGCCCCCGGACAGGGGCAGGAAACACCATATATTTT. This translates into CASSPRTGAGNTIYF.

The chain is built from TRBV11-2 and TRBJ1-4; TRBD1 matches 7 bases. The CDR3 extends over 16 amino acids. The germline V gene has CDR1 SGHAT and CDR2 FQNNGV. V was pared by 1 base and J by 10 bases, with 12 bases of the junction left unmatched. CDR3: CASSLVGGRVVGKLFF. CDR3 DNA sequence: TGTGCCAGCAGCTTAGTAGGGGGCAGGGTAGTTGGAAAACTGTTTTTT.

This rearrangement joins TRBV7-7 to TRBJ2-1; perhaps TRBD2 as D (6 bases). The V end was cut by 5 bases, the J end by 0 bases, with 11 bases between. CDR1 and CDR2 (germline): SSHAT, FNYEAQ (reference sequence). The CDR3 totals 15 residues. Here the CDR3 reads CASSLRERSYNEQFF. In nucleotides, the CDR3 is TGTGCCAGCAGCCTCCGGGAGCGCTCCTACAATGAGCAGTTCTTC.

The chain joins TRBV28 to TRBJ1-1; TRBD1 agrees at 9 bases. The J segment lost 11 bases and the V segment lost 2 bases, leaving 15 bases of the junction unmatched. Germline loops: CDR1 MDHEN, CDR2 SYDVKM. This CDR3 is built from 16 residues. This CDR3 reads CASSLLNLVQGAGAFF. The CDR3 region has the DNA TGTGCCAGCAGTTTACTTAATTTGGTACAGGGGGCCGGCGCTTTCTTT.

The chain is built from TRBV11-2 and TRBJ1-1; perhaps TRBD1 as D (5 bases). The CDR3 length is 15 residues. V was shortened by 1 base and J by 0 bases, with 9 bases between the two germline ends. Per germline, CDR1 SGHAT and CDR2 FQNNGV. The CDR3 region is CASSLGTYLNTEAFF. CDR3 nucleotide sequence: TGTGCCAGCAGCTTAGGGACATACCTGAACACTGAAGCTTTCTTT. Full variable domain (rest looked up from reference TRBV11-2 and TRBJ1-1): EAGVAQSPRYKIIEKRQSVAFWCNPISGHATLYWYQQILGQGPKLLIQFQNNGVVDDSQLPKDRFSAERLKGVDSTLKIQPAKLEDSAVYLCASSLGTYLNTEAFFGQGTRLTVV.

The V call is TRBV6-1, the J call TRBJ2-1, with 9 bases lining up with TRBD2. The germline V gene encodes CDR1 MNHNS and CDR2 SASEGT. CDR3 length equals 16 residues. The V and J ends lost 3 bases and 5 bases, in that order; junction bases with no gene match: 8. The CDR3 coding sequence is TGTGCCAGCAGTGATAGCGGGAGAGGGGGGGACAATGAGCAGTTCTTC. Protein: CASSDSGRGGDNEQFF.

The chain has TRBV29-1 and TRBJ2-7; possibly TRBD1 for D (6 bases). Looked up from germline, CDR1 is SQVTM and CDR2 is ANQGSEA. V gave up 0 bases and J gave up 2 bases, with 14 bases separating them. This CDR3 comprises 15 residues. The CDR3 spells CSVEDRRDTTYEQYF. Written as DNA, the CDR3 is TGCAGCGTTGAAGATCGTAGGGACACAACCTACGAGCAGTACTTC.

This clone was seen a few times. J is TRBJ1-1 and V is TRBV6-5, with no clear D. CDR3 length: 13 residues. Germline assignment: CDR1 MNHEY and CDR2 SVGAGI. Trimming removed 0 bases from V and 4 bases from J, with 6 bases in between. The CDR3 region is CASSYSVPTEAFF. The CDR3 DNA reads as TGTGCCAGCAGTTACTCCGTCCCCACTGAAGCTTTCTTT.

Remarks on this clone: Other DNA sequences in the sample encode the same CDR3. V is TRBV5-1 and J is TRBJ2-1, with TRBD2 as a possible D gene (6 bases). V was trimmed by 0 bases and J by 0 bases, leaving 7 bases between them. In germline, CDR1 is SGHRS, CDR2 YFSETQ. CDR3 length: 15 amino acids. Here the CDR3 DNA reads TGCGCCAGCAGCTTGGGCGGGGACTCCTACAATGAGCAGTTCTTC. Its translation is CASSLGGDSYNEQFF. The entire variable domain, with the rest obtained from reference TRBV5-1 and TRBJ2-1, is as follows: KAGVTQTPRYLIKTRGQQVTLSCSPISGHRSVSWYQQTPGQGLQFLFEYFSETQRNKGNFPGRFSGRQFSNSRSEMNVSTLELGDSALYLCASSLGGDSYNEQFFGPGTRLTVL.

The chain carries TRBV27 and TRBJ1-1; a weak D match, TRBD1 (6 bases). V gave up 5 bases and J gave up 4 bases, with 17 bases separating them. This CDR3 region has 15 residues. Germline loops: CDR1 MNHEY, CDR2 SMNVEV (reference sequence). CDR3 bases: TGTGCCAGCAGTAAGGGGGACATCCGGGGCACTGAAGCTTTCTTT. Translated: CASSKGDIRGTEAFF.

This CDR3 is CASTLRQGGTGELFF. CDR3 in DNA: TGTGCCAGCACCCTTCGACAGGGGGGCACCGGGGAGCTGTTTTTT. This chain links TRBV2 with TRBJ2-2; 9 nucleotides agree with TRBD1. The CDR3 loop spans 15 amino acids. The ends lost 7 bases at V and 4 bases at J; junction bases unmatched: 7. CDR1 and CDR2 (germline): SNHLY, FYNNEI.

Here the CDR3 reads CASSRSSGNTIYF. The CDR3 bases are TGTGCCAGCAGCCGTTCCTCTGGAAACACCATATATTTT. The chain employs TRBV7-2 and TRBJ1-3, with unresolved D. Trimming removed 5 bases at V and 0 bases at J, with 5 bases between. The length of the CDR3 is 13 residues. Germline CDR1 SGHTA, CDR2 FQGNSA.

The chain recombines TRBV27 with TRBJ1-2, with TRBD1 matching 7 bases. The CDR3 sequence is 13 residues long. The germline CDR1 and CDR2 sequences are MNHEY and SMNVEV (reference sequence). Germline trimming cut 6 bases from V and 4 bases from J; bases unmatched to any gene: 5. CDR3 region: CASSQGGVYGYTF. CDR3 nucleotide sequence: TGTGCCAGCAGCCAGGGGGGAGTCTATGGCTACACCTTC.

In its sample, this clone was seen a few times. This rearrangement joins TRBV7-9 to TRBJ1-1; maybe TRBD1 (5 bases). Looked up from germline, CDR1 is SEHNR and CDR2 is FQNEAQ (reference sequence). V was shortened by 5 bases and J by 6 bases, with 13 bases between the two germline ends. The CDR3 totals 13 residues. For the CDR3, the DNA is TGTGCCAGCAGCCCCCCCGGGGGGGCTGAAGCTTTCTTT. Its protein product is CASSPPGGAEAFF.

This clone was picked up a small number of times. The chain recombines TRBV5-6 with TRBJ1-2, with a tentative D call TRBD1 (5 bases). V gave up 5 bases and J gave up 6 bases, with 26 bases separating them. This CDR3 has 17 amino acids. CDR1 SGHDT and CDR2 YYEEEE come from the germline V gene. CDR3 DNA: TGTGCCAGCAGTCTGACCCCACTTGGGGGGATCCGGGATGGCTACACCTTC. This codes for CASSLTPLGGIRDGYTF.

The chain employs TRBV5-1 and TRBJ1-2; 11 positions match TRBD1. The ends lost 4 bases at V and 5 bases at J; junction bases unmatched: 19. The CDR3 runs to 19 residues. Looked up from germline, CDR1 is SGHRS and CDR2 is YFSETQ. The CDR3 loop reads CASSPTKPYRTGGEYGYTF. CDR3 in DNA: TGCGCCAGCAGCCCCACTAAACCTTATCGGACAGGGGGCGAGTATGGCTACACCTTC.

V gene TRBV5-4 combines with J gene TRBJ2-1; D might be TRBD2 (6 bases). The CDR3 consists of 14 residues. Germline CDR1 is SGHNT and CDR2 is YYREEE (reference sequence). V dropped 0 bases and J dropped 5 bases, with 9 bases sitting between them. This CDR3 reads CASSLGLVNNEQFF. The CDR3 DNA follows: TGTGCCAGCAGCTTGGGACTAGTTAACAATGAGCAGTTCTTC.

The J gene is TRBJ1-5, the V gene TRBV5-1, with a tentative D call TRBD1 (6 bases). Trimming removed 4 bases from V and 8 bases from J, with 16 bases in between. The CDR3 totals 14 residues. Germline CDR1 is SGHRS and CDR2 is YFSETQ. The CDR3 DNA reads as TGCGCCAGCAGCCCCGAGGGGGGAGGGGAGCCCCAGCATTTT. The encoded protein is CASSPEGGGEPQHF.

The rearrangement uses TRBV6-1 and TRBJ2-7; 7 nucleotides line up with TRBD2. The V gene end was trimmed by 7 bases and the J gene end by 0 bases; junction bases not matched to a gene: 6. The CDR3 contains 14 residues. CDR1 and CDR2 (germline): MNHNS, SASEGT. CDR3 DNA sequence: TGTGCCAGCAAGAGCGGGGTTGCCTCCTACGAGCAGTACTTC. Its protein product is CASKSGVASYEQYF.

CDR3 in amino acids: CASSIETPLAGVNNEQFF. The CDR3 bases are TGTGCCAGTAGTATAGAGACCCCCCTAGCGGGGGTTAACAATGAGCAGTTCTTC. This chain uses TRBV19 with TRBJ2-1, with 10 positions matching TRBD2. V shed 0 bases, J shed 5 bases, and the junction held 10 bases outside the gene matches. Germline CDR1 and CDR2: LNHDA and SQIVND (reference sequence). This CDR3 region has 18 residues.

The chain joins TRBV5-1 to TRBJ2-5, with D uncertain. This CDR3 is built from 12 residues. CDR1 is SGHRS and CDR2 is YFSETQ in the germline V gene. V was cut by 4 bases and J by 2 bases, with 6 bases left in between. The CDR3 sequence: CASSRSQETQYF. CDR3 coding DNA: TGCGCCAGCAGCCGGAGTCAAGAGACCCAGTACTTC.

V and J are TRBV6-1 and TRBJ2-2; tentatively, D is TRBD1 (6 bases). CDR1 and CDR2 from the germline V gene are MNHNS and SASEGT. The CDR3 length is 16 residues. The V and J ends lost 2 bases and 6 bases respectively, with 16 bases between them. CDR3 sequence reads: CASSEIVYRDPGELFF. CDR3 sequence (DNA): TGTGCCAGCAGTGAAATTGTTTACAGGGACCCCGGGGAGCTGTTTTTT.

This clone was seen only a few times. J is TRBJ1-4 and V is TRBV19; D is unclear. Germline loops: CDR1 LNHDA, CDR2 SQIVND (reference sequence). The V and J ends lost 5 bases and 6 bases respectively, with 13 bases between them. The CDR3 runs 14 residues. The CDR3 spells CASSPPYSYEKLFF. CDR3 nucleotide sequence: TGTGCCAGTAGTCCTCCCTACAGCTATGAAAAACTGTTTTTT.

The chain has TRBV27 and TRBJ2-5, with 7 nucleotides matching TRBD1. Germline trimming cut 5 bases from V and 2 bases from J; bases unmatched to any gene: 2. Per the germline V gene, CDR1 is MNHEY and CDR2 is SMNVEV (reference sequence). This CDR3 is 13 amino acids long. The chain's CDR3 is CASSPRGQETQYF. The DNA for the CDR3 is TGTGCCAGCAGTCCCAGGGGGCAAGAGACCCAGTACTTC.

The gene calls are TRBV9 and TRBJ2-7; D may be TRBD1 (5 bases). The CDR3 runs to 15 residues. Germline-derived CDR1 and CDR2 are SGDLS and YYNGEE. The V and J ends lost 2 bases and 1 base respectively, with 13 bases between them. The CDR3: CASSVDSDPSYEQYF. CDR3 nucleotide sequence: TGTGCCAGCAGCGTCGACAGCGACCCTTCCTACGAGCAGTACTTC.